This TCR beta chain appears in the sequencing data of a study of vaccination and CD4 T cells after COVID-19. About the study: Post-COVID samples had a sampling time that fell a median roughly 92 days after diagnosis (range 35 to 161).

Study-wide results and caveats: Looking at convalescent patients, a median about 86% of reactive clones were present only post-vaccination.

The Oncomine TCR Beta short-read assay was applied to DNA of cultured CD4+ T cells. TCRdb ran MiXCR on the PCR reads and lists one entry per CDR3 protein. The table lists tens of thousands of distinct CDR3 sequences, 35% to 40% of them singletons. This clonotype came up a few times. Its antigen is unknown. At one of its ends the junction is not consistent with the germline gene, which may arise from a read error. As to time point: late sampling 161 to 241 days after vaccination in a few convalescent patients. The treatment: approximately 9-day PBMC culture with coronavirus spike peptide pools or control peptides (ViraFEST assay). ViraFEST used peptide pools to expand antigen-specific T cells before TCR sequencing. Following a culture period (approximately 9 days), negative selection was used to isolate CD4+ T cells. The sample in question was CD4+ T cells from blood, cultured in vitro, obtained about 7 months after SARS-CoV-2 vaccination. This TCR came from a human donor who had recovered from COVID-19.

CDR3 DNA sequence: TGTGCCTCCAGTGGGCAGGGGGGCCAAGAGACCCAGTACTTC. This translates into CASSGQGGQETQYF. J is TRBJ2-5 and V is TRBV24-1; D might be TRBD1 (7 bases). Per the germline V gene, CDR1 is KGHDR and CDR2 is SFDVKD. This CDR3 is 14 amino acids long.